Listed below are T cell receptor beta chains from one sample, sequenced in a study of T cell responses to AZD1222 COVID-19 vaccine. Assay used: immunoSEQ multiplex PCR; TCRdb lists only in-frame clones, some missing. The sample contains about 75,000 clones, about nine tenths of which appear only once. This material consisted of peripheral blood, taken 28 days after the second AZD1222 dose. Receptors were obtained from an adult who received the AZD1222 COVID-19 vaccine. The CDR3 runs from the conserved cysteine through the conserved F or W. The size field is filled for only some rows; it gives once, few, many or a size class.

j_gene: TRBJ1-2
abundance: .
v_gene: TRBV11-2
CDR3aa: CASSFGAGHYGYTF

j_gene: TRBJ1-1
abundance: .
v_gene: TRBV7-9
CDR3aa: CASSRGQGNTEAFF

j_gene: TRBJ2-5
abundance: .
v_gene: TRBV11-2
CDR3aa: CASSLLYQETQYF

j_gene: TRBJ1-5
abundance: .
v_gene: TRBV7-9
CDR3aa: CASSLGGVGQPQHF

j_gene: TRBJ1-5
abundance: .
v_gene: TRBV24-1
CDR3aa: CATSAFGNQPQHF

j_gene: TRBJ2-1
abundance: .
v_gene: TRBV5-8
CDR3aa: CASSLGQGTYNEQFF

j_gene: TRBJ1-6
abundance: .
v_gene: TRBV5-4
CDR3aa: CAIHRAQGDSPLHF

j_gene: TRBJ1-1
abundance: .
v_gene: TRBV4-2
CDR3aa: CASSQDRGGGTEAFF

j_gene: TRBJ2-5
abundance: .
v_gene: TRBV7-2
CDR3aa: CASSLAFQGETQYF

j_gene: TRBJ2-5
abundance: .
v_gene: TRBV7-2
CDR3aa: CATTPGQGAETQYF

j_gene: TRBJ1-1
abundance: .
v_gene: TRBV11-2
CDR3aa: CASSQARRNTEAFF

j_gene: TRBJ2-3
abundance: .
v_gene: TRBV11-2
CDR3aa: CASSFGTGSTDTQYF

j_gene: TRBJ1-1
abundance: .
v_gene: TRBV10-2
CDR3aa: CASSEGHLQDTEAFF

j_gene: TRBJ1-5
abundance: .
v_gene: TRBV6-5
CDR3aa: CASSLLQGQPQHF

j_gene: TRBJ1-2
abundance: .
v_gene: TRBV15
CDR3aa: CATSRDQATNYGYTF

j_gene: TRBJ1-2
abundance: once
v_gene: TRBV2
CDR3aa: CASSSGTVNNYGYTF

j_gene: TRBJ2-7
abundance: .
v_gene: TRBV5-4
CDR3aa: CASSFSTTYEQYF

j_gene: TRBJ2-5
abundance: .
v_gene: TRBV3-1/TRBV3-2
CDR3aa: CASSQTGGQETQYF

j_gene: TRBJ2-1
abundance: .
v_gene: TRBV6-5
CDR3aa: CASSYSGKYNEQFF

j_gene: TRBJ1-5
abundance: once
v_gene: TRBV6-1
CDR3aa: CASSEEYSNQPQHF

j_gene: TRBJ2-3
abundance: .
v_gene: TRBV11-3
CDR3aa: CASSLDSGYGDTQYF

j_gene: TRBJ1-3
abundance: .
v_gene: TRBV20-1
CDR3aa: CSAPGSNTIYF

j_gene: TRBJ1-3
abundance: .
v_gene: TRBV5-1
CDR3aa: CASSPGGLGNTIYF

j_gene: TRBJ2-2
abundance: .
v_gene: TRBV9
CDR3aa: CASSVAEKGTGELFF

j_gene: TRBJ1-6
abundance: .
v_gene: TRBV19
CDR3aa: CASMRGDSRSPLHF

j_gene: TRBJ1-1
abundance: .
v_gene: TRBV30
CDR3aa: CAWNPGGTEAFF

j_gene: TRBJ2-5
abundance: .
v_gene: TRBV21-1
CDR3aa: CASSGPNQETQYF

j_gene: TRBJ1-1
abundance: .
v_gene: TRBV6-5
CDR3aa: CASSRGGWYTEAFF

j_gene: TRBJ2-1
abundance: .
v_gene: TRBV12-5
CDR3aa: CASGAQSSYNEQFF

j_gene: TRBJ2-5
abundance: .
v_gene: TRBV19
CDR3aa: CASMNRETQYF

j_gene: TRBJ2-3
abundance: few
v_gene: TRBV6-5
CDR3aa: CASRTGLAGTDTQYF

j_gene: TRBJ2-5
abundance: .
v_gene: TRBV7-2
CDR3aa: CASSLEGRSQETQYF

j_gene: TRBJ1-6
abundance: .
v_gene: TRBV19
CDR3aa: CASNGGLNSPLHF

j_gene: TRBJ2-1
abundance: .
v_gene: TRBV7-2
CDR3aa: CASSREGGSSRNEQFF

j_gene: TRBJ1-2
abundance: .
v_gene: TRBV19
CDR3aa: CASSRMDRDTYGYTF

j_gene: TRBJ1-4
abundance: .
v_gene: TRBV4-2
CDR3aa: CASSQANEKLFF

j_gene: TRBJ1-1
abundance: .
v_gene: TRBV7-8
CDR3aa: CASSSTGQILEAFF

j_gene: TRBJ1-3
abundance: .
v_gene: TRBV6-5
CDR3aa: CASSLTSYSGNTIYF

j_gene: TRBJ2-6
abundance: .
v_gene: TRBV6-5
CDR3aa: CASRPRGAGANVLTF

j_gene: TRBJ2-5
abundance: .
v_gene: TRBV12-3/TRBV12-4
CDR3aa: CASSLLGETQYF

j_gene: TRBJ1-1
abundance: .
v_gene: TRBV10-1
CDR3aa: CASSESKNTEAFF

j_gene: TRBJ2-7
abundance: .
v_gene: TRBV7-2
CDR3aa: CASSRTSGQAYEQYF

j_gene: TRBJ1-2
abundance: .
v_gene: TRBV3-1/TRBV3-2
CDR3aa: CASNSGTTNYGYTF

j_gene: TRBJ2-5
abundance: .
v_gene: TRBV7-8
CDR3aa: CASSLETSEQETQYF

j_gene: TRBJ2-1
abundance: once
v_gene: TRBV19
CDR3aa: CASSIRAGGSNEQFF

j_gene: TRBJ1-2
abundance: .
v_gene: TRBV3-1/TRBV3-2
CDR3aa: CASSSPTRLYGYTF

j_gene: TRBJ2-3
abundance: .
v_gene: TRBV5-1
CDR3aa: CASSLSGHPTDTQYF

j_gene: TRBJ1-1
abundance: .
v_gene: TRBV5-1
CDR3aa: CASSLDAGRAEAFF

j_gene: TRBJ1-6
abundance: .
v_gene: TRBV4-2
CDR3aa: CASSQDVRLGEESPLHF

j_gene: TRBJ2-1
abundance: .
v_gene: TRBV11-2
CDR3aa: CASSLDLIAYEQFF